These T cell receptor beta chains were read from a single sample in a study of cytomegalovirus exposure and HLA in healthy donors. Profiled with immunoSEQ multiplex PCR; TCRdb holds only in-frame clones, not every one. Of about 130,000 clones in the sample, approximately 75% were seen once. The sample comprised PBMCs. The receptors were gathered from a woman aged 40-49 years in good health and CMV-seropositive. Each CDR3 is given with its conserved first and last residue. A D gene is named only where the DNA matches it firmly. Clone size is shown for a subset of rows, as once, few, many or a class of expanded clone.

V gene	J gene	clone size	D gene	CDR3 protein	CDR3 DNA
TRBV2	TRBJ1-5	.	.	CASSEGAVSNQPQHF	TGTGCCAGCAGTGAAGGGGCAGTAAGCAATCAGCCCCAGCATTTT
TRBV25-1	TRBJ1-2	.	TRBD1	CASSEPGQGPRGYTF	TGTGCCAGCAGTGAGCCGGGACAGGGTCCTCGGGGCTACACCTTC
TRBV15	TRBJ2-4	.	.	CATSIDMGALQYQSKNIQYF	TGTGCCACCAGCATAGATATGGGGGCTCTCCAGTATCAGTCCAAAAACATTCAGTACTTC
TRBV7-6	TRBJ2-5	.	TRBD2	CASILKATSGSQETQYF	TGTGCCAGCATCCTCAAGGCGACTAGCGGGAGTCAAGAGACCCAGTACTTC
TRBV4-3	TRBJ2-3	.	TRBD1	CASSSSTGAIDTQYF	TGCGCCAGCAGCAGCTCGACAGGGGCAATAGATACGCAGTATTTT
TRBV11-2	TRBJ1-3	.	TRBD1	CASSPTPGQGAYTIYF	TGTGCCAGCAGCCCCACCCCGGGACAGGGGGCGTACACCATATATTTT
TRBV11-2	TRBJ2-7	.	.	CASSLVASATYEQYF	TGTGCCAGCAGCTTAGTTGCTAGCGCAACCTACGAGCAGTACTTC
TRBV28	TRBJ2-1	few	.	CATSGGSSDEQFF	TGTGCCACCTCGGGTGGGAGTTCGGATGAGCAGTTCTTC
TRBV7-8	TRBJ1-2	.	TRBD1	CASSGGTAIGVGYTF	TGTGCCAGCAGCGGAGGGACAGCTATTGGGGTCGGCTACACCTTC
TRBV6-4	TRBJ2-1	.	TRBD1	CASSDSGQGYNEQFF	TGTGCCAGCAGTGACTCAGGACAGGGATACAATGAGCAGTTCTTC
TRBV5-1	TRBJ2-7	.	.	CASSLGSSQDEQYF	TGCGCCAGCAGCTTGGGTTCCTCCCAGGACGAGCAGTACTTC
TRBV6-5	TRBJ2-2	once	.	CASKAGSNTGELFF	TGTGCCAGCAAAGCAGGGTCGAACACCGGGGAGCTGTTTTTT
TRBV19	TRBJ2-7	.	.	CASSIAAGPPYEQYF	TGTGCCAGTAGTATAGCTGCAGGGCCCCCCTACGAGCAGTACTTC
TRBV15	TRBJ2-1	.	.	CATSRAENEQFF	TGTGCCACCAGCAGAGCGGAGAATGAGCAGTTCTTC
TRBV6-1	TRBJ2-7	.	.	CASSNNYEQYF	TGTGCCAGCAGTAATAACTACGAGCAGTACTTC
TRBV5-6	TRBJ1-4	.	.	CASSLLTGNEKLFF	TGTGCCAGCAGCTTGCTCACAGGAAATGAAAAACTGTTTTTT
TRBV4-1	TRBJ2-7	.	.	CASSQYYSSYEQYF	TGCGCCAGCAGCCAATATTACAGTTCTTACGAGCAGTACTTC
TRBV4-3	TRBJ2-7	.	TRBD2	CASSQLASGGYEQYF	TGCGCCAGCAGCCAACTAGCTAGCGGGGGCTACGAGCAGTACTTC
TRBV27	TRBJ1-1	.	.	CASSYVGQNTEAFF	TGTGCCAGCAGTTACGTGGGACAGAACACTGAAGCTTTCTTT
TRBV7-2	TRBJ2-7	.	.	CASSLGGATYEQYF	TGTGCCAGCAGCTTAGGGGGAGCCACCTACGAGCAGTACTTC
TRBV11-2	TRBJ1-4	.	TRBD1	CASSLTGGNEKLFF	TGTGCCAGCAGCCTCACAGGGGGAAATGAAAAACTGTTTTTT
TRBV25-1	TRBJ2-4	.	.	CASSEAAGGIQYF	TGTGCCAGCAGTGAGGCGGCCGGAGGGATTCAGTACTTC
TRBV7-8	TRBJ2-6	.	.	CASSLGLSFPGANVLTF	TGTGCCAGCAGCTTAGGTCTAAGTTTTCCTGGGGCCAACGTCCTGACTTTC
TRBV5-1	TRBJ2-7	.	.	CASSLGFVPAGDSYEQYF	TGCGCCAGCAGCTTGGGTTTCGTTCCCGCAGGGGACTCCTACGAGCAGTACTTC
TRBV19	TRBJ2-3	.	TRBD1	CASSMPGGGSTDTQYF	TGTGCCAGTAGTATGCCAGGGGGCGGGAGCACAGATACGCAGTATTTT
TRBV7-2	TRBJ1-6	.	TRBD1	CASSLVGQGALNSPLHF	TGTGCCAGCAGCTTAGTGGGTCAGGGGGCCTTGAATTCACCCCTCCACTTT
TRBV9	TRBJ2-3	.	TRBD2	CASSPRGGDSTDTQYF	TGTGCCAGCAGCCCACGGGGAGGGGATAGCACAGATACGCAGTATTTT